Below, one TCR beta chain is given with its context. In the source study's methods: Amplified reference gene primers provided the basis for estimating nucleated cell counts. Sequencing was performed with immunoSEQ multiplex PCR; in TCRdb, only in-frame clones are kept and a portion is missing. V, J and clone size are those of that table, while D and trimming were read from the DNA. The data contain about 24,000 clones, around 92% of them seen just once; the ten biggest clones take up around 32%. These data are taken from a study of blood T cell repertoires in COVID-19. Study information: The United States, Italy and Spain were the sources of the acute and convalescent COVID-19 samples. Nucleic acid was either cDNA or gDNA, and it came from T cells, B-cell-depleted T cells, or PBMCs.

Sequenced material: peripheral blood. This clonotype was sampled from a man between 65 and 85 years old with active COVID-19.

CDR3 region: CASSYSRGTAGEQFF. The CDR3 nucleotides are TGTGCCAGCAGTTACTCACGAGGGACAGCTGGTGAGCAGTTCTTC. This chain joins TRBV6-5 and TRBJ2-1, with TRBD1 matching 7 bases. Germline V gene data show CDR1 as MNHEY and CDR2 as SVGAGI. Trimming cost V 0 bases and J 9 bases; bases outside gene matches: 8. There are 15 residues in the CDR3.